The entry below describes one T cell receptor beta chain. These data belong to a study of blood T cell repertoires in COVID-19. This CDR3 contains 15 residues. Germline-derived CDR1 and CDR2 are SGHRS and YFSETQ. Unmatched junction bases numbered 7, after V lost 4 bases and J lost 2 bases. Only in-frame clones appear in the TCRdb table, and some are missing; sequencing was by immunoSEQ multiplex PCR. Among fewer than 450,000 clones listed, around 91% were seen once. Sequencing was performed on PBMCs or T cells enriched from blood (not recorded which). This receptor was identified in a man younger than 30 who had recovered from COVID-19. This chain joins TRBV5-1 and TRBJ2-3; TRBD1 matches at 7 bases. CDR3 sequence reads: CASSLRQGTTDTQYF. In DNA form, the CDR3 reads TGCGCCAGCAGCCTACGACAGGGAACCACAGATACGCAGTATTTT.